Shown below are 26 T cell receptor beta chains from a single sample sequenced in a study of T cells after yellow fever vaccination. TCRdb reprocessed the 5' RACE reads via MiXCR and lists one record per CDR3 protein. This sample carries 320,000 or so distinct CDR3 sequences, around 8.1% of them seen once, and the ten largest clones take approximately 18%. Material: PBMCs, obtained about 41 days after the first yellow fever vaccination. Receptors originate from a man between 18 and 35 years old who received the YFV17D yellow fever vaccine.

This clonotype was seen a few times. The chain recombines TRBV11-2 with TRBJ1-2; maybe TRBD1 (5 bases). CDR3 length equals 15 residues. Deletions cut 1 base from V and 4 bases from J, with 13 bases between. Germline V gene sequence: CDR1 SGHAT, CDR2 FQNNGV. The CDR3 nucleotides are TGTGCCAGCAGCTTAGGGGGAAGTGGGGGCTATGGCTACACCTTC. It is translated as CASSLGGSGGYGYTF.

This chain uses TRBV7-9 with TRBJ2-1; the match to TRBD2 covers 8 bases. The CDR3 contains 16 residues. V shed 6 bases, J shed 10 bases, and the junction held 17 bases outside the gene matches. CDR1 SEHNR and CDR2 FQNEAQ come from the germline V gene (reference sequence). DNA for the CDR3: TGTGCCAGCAGTCCTAGGGGGGGACTAGAACGAAAAGAGCAGTTCTTC. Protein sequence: CASSPRGGLERKEQFF.

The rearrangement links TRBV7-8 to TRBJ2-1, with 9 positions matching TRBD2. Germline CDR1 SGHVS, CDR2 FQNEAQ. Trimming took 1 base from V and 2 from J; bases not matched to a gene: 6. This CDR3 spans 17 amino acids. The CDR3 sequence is CASSLEDLAGPYNEQFF. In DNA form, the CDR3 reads TGTGCCAGCAGCTTAGAGGATCTAGCGGGGCCCTACAATGAGCAGTTCTTC.

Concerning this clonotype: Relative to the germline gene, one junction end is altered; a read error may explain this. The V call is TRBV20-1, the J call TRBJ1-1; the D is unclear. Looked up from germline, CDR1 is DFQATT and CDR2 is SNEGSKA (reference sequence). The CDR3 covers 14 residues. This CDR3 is CSAREPTMGTGAFF. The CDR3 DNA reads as TGCAGTGCTAGAGAACCCACCATGGGCACTGGAGCTTTCTTT.

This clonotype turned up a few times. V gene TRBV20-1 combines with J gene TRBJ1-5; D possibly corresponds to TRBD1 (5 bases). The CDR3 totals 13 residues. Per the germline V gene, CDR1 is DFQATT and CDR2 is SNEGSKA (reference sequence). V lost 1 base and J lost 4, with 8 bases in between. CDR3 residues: CSARGGRNQPQHF. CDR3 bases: TGCAGTGCTAGAGGGGGCCGGAATCAGCCCCAGCATTTT.

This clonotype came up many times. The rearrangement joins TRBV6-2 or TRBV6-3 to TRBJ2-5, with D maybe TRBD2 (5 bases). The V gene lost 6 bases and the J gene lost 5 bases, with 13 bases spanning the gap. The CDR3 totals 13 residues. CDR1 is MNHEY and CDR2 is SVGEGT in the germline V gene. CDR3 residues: CASRPWTEETQYF. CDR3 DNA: TGTGCCAGCAGACCGTGGACTGAGGAGACCCAGTACTTC.

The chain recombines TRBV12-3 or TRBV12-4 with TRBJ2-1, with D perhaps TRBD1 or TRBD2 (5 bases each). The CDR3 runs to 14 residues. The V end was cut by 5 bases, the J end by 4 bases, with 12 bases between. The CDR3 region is CASSNRGQYNEQFF. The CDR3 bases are TGTGCCAGCAGTAACCGGGGCCAATACAATGAGCAGTTCTTC.

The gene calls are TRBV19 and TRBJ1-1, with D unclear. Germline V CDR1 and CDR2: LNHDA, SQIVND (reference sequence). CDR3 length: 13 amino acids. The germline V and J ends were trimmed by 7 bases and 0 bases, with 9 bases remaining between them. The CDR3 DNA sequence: TGTGCCAGTAAACCGGGCGTGAACACTGAAGCTTTCTTT. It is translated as CASKPGVNTEAFF.

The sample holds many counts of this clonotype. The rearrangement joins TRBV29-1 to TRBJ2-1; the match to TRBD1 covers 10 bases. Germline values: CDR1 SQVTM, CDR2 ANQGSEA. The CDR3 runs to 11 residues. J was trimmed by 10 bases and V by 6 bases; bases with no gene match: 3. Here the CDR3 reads CSVGQGIEQFF. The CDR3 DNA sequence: TGCAGCGTGGGACAGGGGATCGAGCAGTTCTTC.

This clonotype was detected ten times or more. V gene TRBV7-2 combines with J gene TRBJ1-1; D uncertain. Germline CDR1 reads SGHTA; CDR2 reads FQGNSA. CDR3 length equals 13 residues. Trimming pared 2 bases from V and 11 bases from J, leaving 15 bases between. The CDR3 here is CASSLTREGRAFF. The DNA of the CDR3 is TGTGCCAGCAGCTTAACACGGGAGGGTCGGGCTTTCTTT. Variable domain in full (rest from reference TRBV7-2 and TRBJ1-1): GAGVSQSPSNKVTEKGKDVELRCDPISGHTALYWYRQSLGQGLEFLIYFQGNSAPDKSGLPSDRFSAERTGGSVSTLTIQRTQQEDSAVYLCASSLTREGRAFFGQGTRLTVV.

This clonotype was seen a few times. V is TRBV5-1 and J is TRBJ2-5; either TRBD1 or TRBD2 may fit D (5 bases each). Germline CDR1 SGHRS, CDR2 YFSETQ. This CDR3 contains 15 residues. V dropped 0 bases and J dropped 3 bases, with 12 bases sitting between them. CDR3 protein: CASSLAGTAEETQYF. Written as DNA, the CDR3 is TGCGCCAGCAGCTTGGCCGGGACGGCAGAAGAGACCCAGTACTTC.

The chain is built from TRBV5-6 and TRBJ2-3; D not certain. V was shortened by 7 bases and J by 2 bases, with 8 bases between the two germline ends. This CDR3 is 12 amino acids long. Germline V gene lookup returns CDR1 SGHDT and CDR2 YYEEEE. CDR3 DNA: TGTGCCAGCGGACGACTCACAGATACGCAGTATTTT. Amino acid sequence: CASGRLTDTQYF.

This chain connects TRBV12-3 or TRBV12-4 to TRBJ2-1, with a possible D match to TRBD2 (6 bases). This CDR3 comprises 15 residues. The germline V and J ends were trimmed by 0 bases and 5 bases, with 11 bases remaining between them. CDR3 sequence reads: CASSLASGTDNEQFF. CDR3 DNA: TGTGCCAGCAGTTTAGCTAGTGGGACTGACAATGAGCAGTTCTTC.

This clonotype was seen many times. The CDR3 DNA sequence: TGTGCCAGCCGCATTGTGGGGGTCAGTCAGCCCCAGCATTTT. Translation gives CASRIVGVSQPQHF. The chain is built from TRBV12-3 or TRBV12-4 and TRBJ1-5; possible D gene TRBD1, 5 bases. The CDR3 spans 14 residues. Deletions cut 8 bases from V and 6 bases from J, with 17 bases between.

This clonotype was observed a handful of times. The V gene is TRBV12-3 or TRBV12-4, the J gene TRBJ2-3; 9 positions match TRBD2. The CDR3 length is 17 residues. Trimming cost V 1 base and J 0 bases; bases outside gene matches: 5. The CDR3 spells CASSLVPSGTSTDTQYF. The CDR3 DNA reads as TGTGCCAGCAGTTTAGTCCCTAGCGGGACTAGCACAGATACGCAGTATTTT.

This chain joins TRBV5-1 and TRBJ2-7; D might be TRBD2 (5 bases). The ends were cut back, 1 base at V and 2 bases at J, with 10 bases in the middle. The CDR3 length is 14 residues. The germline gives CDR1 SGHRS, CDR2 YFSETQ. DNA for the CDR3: TGCGCCAGCAGCTTGAACGGGATCACCTACGAGCAGTACTTC. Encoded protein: CASSLNGITYEQYF.

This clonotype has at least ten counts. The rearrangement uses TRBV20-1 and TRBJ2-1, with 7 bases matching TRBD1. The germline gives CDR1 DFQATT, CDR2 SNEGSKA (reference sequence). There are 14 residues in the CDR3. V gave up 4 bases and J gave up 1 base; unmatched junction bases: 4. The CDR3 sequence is CSAMGQRSYNEQFF. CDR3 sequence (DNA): TGCAGTGCTATGGGACAGAGATCCTACAATGAGCAGTTCTTC.

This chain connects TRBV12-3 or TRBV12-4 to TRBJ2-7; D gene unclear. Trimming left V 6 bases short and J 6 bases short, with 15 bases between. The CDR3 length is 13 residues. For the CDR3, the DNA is TGTGCCAGCAGCCGCGGCGGTTCCCTCGAGCAGTACTTC. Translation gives CASSRGGSLEQYF.

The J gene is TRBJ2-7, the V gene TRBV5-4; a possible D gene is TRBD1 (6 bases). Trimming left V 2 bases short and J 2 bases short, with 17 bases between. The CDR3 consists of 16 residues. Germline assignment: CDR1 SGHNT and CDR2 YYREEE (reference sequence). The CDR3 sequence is CASSFYGTHDTYEQYF. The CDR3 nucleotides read TGTGCCAGCAGCTTCTATGGGACACACGATACCTACGAGCAGTACTTC.

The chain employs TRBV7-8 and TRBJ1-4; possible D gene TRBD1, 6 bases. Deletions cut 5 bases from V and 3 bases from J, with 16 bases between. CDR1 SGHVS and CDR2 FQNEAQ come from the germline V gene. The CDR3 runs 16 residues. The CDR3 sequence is CASSPGRGLANEKLFF. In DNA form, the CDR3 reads TGTGCCAGCAGCCCGGGGCGGGGGCTGGCTAATGAAAAACTGTTTTTT.

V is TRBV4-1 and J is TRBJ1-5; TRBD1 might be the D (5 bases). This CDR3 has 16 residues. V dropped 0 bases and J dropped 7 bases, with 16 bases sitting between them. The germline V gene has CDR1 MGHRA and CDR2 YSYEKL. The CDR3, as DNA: TGCGCCAGCAGCCAAGATAATCTCTCAGGGTACCAGCCCCAGCATTTT. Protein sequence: CASSQDNLSGYQPQHF.

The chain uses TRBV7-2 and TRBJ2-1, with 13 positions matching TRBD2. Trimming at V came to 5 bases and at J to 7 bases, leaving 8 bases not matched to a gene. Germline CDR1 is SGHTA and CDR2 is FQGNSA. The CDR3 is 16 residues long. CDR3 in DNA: TGTGCCAGCAGCCCCGGGACTAGCGGGGTCTCGAATGAGCAGTTCTTC. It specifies CASSPGTSGVSNEQFF.

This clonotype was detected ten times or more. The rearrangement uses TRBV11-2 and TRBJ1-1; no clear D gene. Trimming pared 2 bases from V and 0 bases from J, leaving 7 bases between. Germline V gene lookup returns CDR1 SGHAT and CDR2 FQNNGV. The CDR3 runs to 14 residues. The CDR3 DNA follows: TGTGCCAGCAGCTTATCGTCAGTGAACACTGAAGCTTTCTTT. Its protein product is CASSLSSVNTEAFF.

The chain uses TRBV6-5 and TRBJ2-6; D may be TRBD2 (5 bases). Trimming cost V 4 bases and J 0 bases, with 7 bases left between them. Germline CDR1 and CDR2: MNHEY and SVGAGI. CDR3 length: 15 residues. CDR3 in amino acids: CASSSRDSGANVLTF. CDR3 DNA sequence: TGTGCCAGCAGTTCCCGGGACTCTGGGGCCAACGTCCTGACTTTC.

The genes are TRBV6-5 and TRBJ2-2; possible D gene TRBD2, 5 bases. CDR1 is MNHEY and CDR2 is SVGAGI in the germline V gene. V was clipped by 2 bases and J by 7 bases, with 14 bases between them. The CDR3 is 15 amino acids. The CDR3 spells CASSYRKGDVGELFF. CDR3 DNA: TGTGCCAGCAGTTACCGGAAGGGAGATGTCGGGGAGCTGTTTTTT.

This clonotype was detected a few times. CDR3 loop: CASSTRAGTFNEQFF. CDR3 in DNA: TGTGCCAGCAGCACAAGAGCGGGGACTTTCAATGAGCAGTTCTTC. The V gene is TRBV7-8, the J gene TRBJ2-1; TRBD2 agrees at 7 bases. Per germline, CDR1 SGHVS and CDR2 FQNEAQ. The CDR3 extends over 15 amino acids. The V gene end was trimmed by 5 bases and the J gene end by 6 bases; junction bases not matched to a gene: 10.